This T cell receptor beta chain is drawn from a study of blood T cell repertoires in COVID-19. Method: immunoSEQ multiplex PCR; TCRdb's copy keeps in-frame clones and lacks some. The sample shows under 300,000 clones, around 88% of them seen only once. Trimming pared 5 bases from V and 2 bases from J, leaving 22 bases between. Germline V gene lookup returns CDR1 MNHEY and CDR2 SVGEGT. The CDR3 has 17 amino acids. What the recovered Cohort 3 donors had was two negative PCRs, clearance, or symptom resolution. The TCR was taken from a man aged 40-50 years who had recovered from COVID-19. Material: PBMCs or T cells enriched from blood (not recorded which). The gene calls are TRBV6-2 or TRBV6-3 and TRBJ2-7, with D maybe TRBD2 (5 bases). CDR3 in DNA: TGTGCCAGCAGTACCCTTCATAGCGCAGCATCGACCTACGAGCAGTACTTC. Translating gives CASSTLHSAASTYEQYF.